This T cell receptor beta chain was sequenced in a study of OX40 agonist ivuxolimab in advanced cancers. People who had autoimmune disease history or systemic immunosuppression were excluded. The germline V gene encodes CDR1 LNHDA and CDR2 SQIVND (reference sequence). The CDR3 is made up of 15 amino acids. V lost 4 bases, J lost 1 base, and 5 bases stayed unmatched. Data came from immunoSEQ multiplex PCR; TCRdb stores just in-frame clones and leaves some out. The table has about 17,000 clones, about 87% seen once. This clonotype was sampled from an adult with an advanced solid tumor such as melanoma, head and neck, liver or kidney cancer. The chain joins TRBV19 to TRBJ1-1, with 8 bases fitting TRBD1. The input for sequencing was CD4+ or CD8+ T cells sorted from blood, taken in a trial of the OX40 agonist ivuxolimab. This CDR3 is CASSTGGSGNTEAFF. The CDR3 DNA follows: TGTGCCAGTAGTACAGGGGGCTCGGGGAACACTGAAGCTTTCTTT.